A selection of T cell receptor beta chains follows, all from one sample in a study of vaccination and CD4 T cells after COVID-19. The antigens for these receptors are not known. Via MiXCR, TCRdb re-called the PCR reads, giving one row per CDR3 protein. The sample has 8,800 or so distinct CDR3 sequences, around half seen once; the top ten hold roughly 15%. The sequenced sample was CD4+ T cells from blood, cultured in vitro. These receptors all stem from a human donor in good health. The CDR3 runs from the conserved cysteine through the conserved F or W. A D gene is named only where the DNA matches it firmly. The size of a clone is reported for some rows only, either as once, few or many, or as a class for expanded clones.

clone_size	v_call	j_call	d_call	cdr3_nt	cdr3_aa
.	TRBV28	TRBJ1-5	.	TGTGCCAGCAGTTTTGGCGGAACGGGAGGTGTGAGCAATCAGCCCCAGCATTTT	CASSFGGTGGVSNQPQHF
.	TRBV20-1	TRBJ2-5	.	TGCAGTGCTAGAGAGCCTGGAGGCAAGAGAATAGAGACCCAGTACTTC	CSAREPGGKRIETQYF
.	TRBV7-8	TRBJ1-6	.	TGTGCCAGCAGCCAACAGGATTCACCCCTCCACTTT	CASSQQDSPLHF
.	TRBV7-2	TRBJ2-7	.	TGTGCCAGCAGCTTCTCCTACGAGCAGTACTTC	CASSFSYEQYF
.	TRBV5-1	TRBJ2-7	.	TGCGCCAGCAGCCCACGAACCAGGGCAGCAACCAGTACCTACGAGCAGTACTTC	CASSPRTRAATSTYEQYF
.	TRBV3-1	TRBJ1-1	.	TGTGCCAGCAGCCTAGGGTCGGGGGCTTTGAACACTGAAGCTTTCTTT	CASSLGSGALNTEAFF
.	TRBV7-7	TRBJ1-3	.	TGTGCCAGCAGCTTGCAGCCAGGAAACACCATATATTTT	CASSLQPGNTIYF
.	TRBV12-3/TRBV12-4	TRBJ2-1	.	TGTGCCAGCAGTTTAGAAGAGGAGGACAATGAGCAGTTCTTC	CASSLEEEDNEQFF
.	TRBV28	TRBJ1-2	TRBD1	TGTGCCAGCAGTACAGGGGGGATCATCTATGGCTACACCTTC	CASSTGGIIYGYTF
.	TRBV2	TRBJ2-7	.	TGTGCCAGCATCGAGGGGAGGCCGACCTACGAGCAGTACTTC	CASIEGRPTYEQYF
.	TRBV20-1	TRBJ1-6	.	TGCAGTGCTAGAGTCTCCCTCGGTGGCACAAGGCTGGATTCACCCCTCCACTTT	CSARVSLGGTRLDSPLHF
.	TRBV6-1	TRBJ2-3	TRBD2	TGTGCCATCCGTCCAGCGGGGGCGGGAGATACGCAGTATTTT	CAIRPAGAGDTQYF
.	TRBV20-1	TRBJ2-5	TRBD2	TGCAGTGCTAGCGGTAGCGGGGGCACGGAGACCCAGTACTTC	CSASGSGGTETQYF
few	TRBV7-9	TRBJ1-5	TRBD1	TGTGCCAGCAGCTTAGGGACCGGGACAGGGGGAATCGATCAGCCCCAGCATTTT	CASSLGTGTGGIDQPQHF
few	TRBV20-1	TRBJ1-5	.	TGCAGTGCTAGGACCAATAGCAATCAGCCCCAGCATTTT	CSARTNSNQPQHF
.	TRBV7-9	TRBJ1-1	TRBD1	TGTGCCAGCAGCGTGACAGGGGCACCTGAAGCTTTCTTT	CASSVTGAPEAFF
.	TRBV4-1	TRBJ1-1	TRBD1	TGCGCCAGCAGCCAAGAGGACAGGGCAAACGAAGCTTTCTTT	CASSQEDRANEAFF
few	TRBV28	TRBJ2-5	.	TGTGCCAGCAGTTTAAAGATACAAGAGACCCAGTACTTC	CASSLKIQETQYF
few	TRBV6-2/TRBV6-3	TRBJ2-5	TRBD2	TGTGCCAGCAGACCGAGCGGGGGGGCTCGAGAGACCCAGTACTTC	CASRPSGGARETQYF
few	TRBV20-1	TRBJ1-2	.	TGCAGTGCTAGAGACCAACAGGGTTATTATGGCTACACCTTC	CSARDQQGYYGYTF
.	TRBV6-1	TRBJ2-3	.	TGTGCCAGCAGTCTAAGGACCTTTAGCACAGATACGCAGTATTTT	CASSLRTFSTDTQYF
.	TRBV21-1	TRBJ2-5	.	TGTGCCAGCAGCTGCCGGGGGGCCATGCAAGAGACCCAGTACTTC	CASSCRGAMQETQYF
few	TRBV6-5	TRBJ1-1	TRBD1	TGTGCCAGCAGTTACGGGGCAGGGGGTAGGAACACTGAAGCTTTCTTT	CASSYGAGGRNTEAFF